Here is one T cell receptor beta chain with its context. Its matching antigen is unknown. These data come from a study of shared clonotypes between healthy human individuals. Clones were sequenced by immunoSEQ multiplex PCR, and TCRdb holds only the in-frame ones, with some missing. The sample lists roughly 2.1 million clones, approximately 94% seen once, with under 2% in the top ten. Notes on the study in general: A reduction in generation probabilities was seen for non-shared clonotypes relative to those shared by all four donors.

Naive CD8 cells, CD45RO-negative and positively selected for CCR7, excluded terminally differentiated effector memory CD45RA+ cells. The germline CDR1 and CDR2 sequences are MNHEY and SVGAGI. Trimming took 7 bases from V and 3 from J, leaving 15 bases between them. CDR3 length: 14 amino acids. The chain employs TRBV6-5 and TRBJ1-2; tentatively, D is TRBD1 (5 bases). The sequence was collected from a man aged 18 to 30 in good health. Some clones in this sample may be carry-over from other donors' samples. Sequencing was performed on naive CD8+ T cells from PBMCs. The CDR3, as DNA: TGTGCCAGCACCCCGGGGGGTGAAGACTATGGCTACACCTTC. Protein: CASTPGGEDYGYTF.